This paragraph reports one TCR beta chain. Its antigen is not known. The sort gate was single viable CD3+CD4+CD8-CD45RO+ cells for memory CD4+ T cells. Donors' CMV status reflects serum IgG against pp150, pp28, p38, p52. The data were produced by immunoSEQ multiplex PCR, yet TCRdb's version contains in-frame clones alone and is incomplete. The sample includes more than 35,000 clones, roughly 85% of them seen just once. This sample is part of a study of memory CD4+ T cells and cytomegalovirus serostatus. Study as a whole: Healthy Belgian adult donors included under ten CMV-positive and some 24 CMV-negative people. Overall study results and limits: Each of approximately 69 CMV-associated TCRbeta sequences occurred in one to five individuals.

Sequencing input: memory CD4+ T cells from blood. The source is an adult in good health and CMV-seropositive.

CDR3 loop: CAIRGTTGTDYNEQFF. The CDR3 coding sequence is TGTGCCATCAGGGGTACGACCGGGACCGATTACAATGAGCAGTTCTTC. The chain combines TRBV10-3 with TRBJ2-1; D assignment may be TRBD1 or TRBD2 (5 bases each). Germline CDR1 ENHRY, CDR2 SYGVKD. CDR3 size: 16 residues. With 6 bases removed from V and 4 bases from J, the gap between germline ends came to 19 bases.